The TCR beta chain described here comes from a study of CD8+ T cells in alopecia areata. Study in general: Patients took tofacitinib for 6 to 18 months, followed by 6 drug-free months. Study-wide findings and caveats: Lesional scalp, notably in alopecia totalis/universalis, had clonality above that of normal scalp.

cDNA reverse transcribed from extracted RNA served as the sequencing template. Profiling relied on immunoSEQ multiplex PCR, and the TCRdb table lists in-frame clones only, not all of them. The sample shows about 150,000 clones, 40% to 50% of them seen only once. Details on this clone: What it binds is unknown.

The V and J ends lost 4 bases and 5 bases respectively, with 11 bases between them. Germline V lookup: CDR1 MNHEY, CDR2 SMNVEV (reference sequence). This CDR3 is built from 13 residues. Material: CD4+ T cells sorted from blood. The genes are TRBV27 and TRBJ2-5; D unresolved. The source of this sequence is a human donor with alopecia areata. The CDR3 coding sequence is TGTGCCAGCAGTTCAAGGGTTTGGGAGACCCAGTACTTC. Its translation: CASSSRVWETQYF.